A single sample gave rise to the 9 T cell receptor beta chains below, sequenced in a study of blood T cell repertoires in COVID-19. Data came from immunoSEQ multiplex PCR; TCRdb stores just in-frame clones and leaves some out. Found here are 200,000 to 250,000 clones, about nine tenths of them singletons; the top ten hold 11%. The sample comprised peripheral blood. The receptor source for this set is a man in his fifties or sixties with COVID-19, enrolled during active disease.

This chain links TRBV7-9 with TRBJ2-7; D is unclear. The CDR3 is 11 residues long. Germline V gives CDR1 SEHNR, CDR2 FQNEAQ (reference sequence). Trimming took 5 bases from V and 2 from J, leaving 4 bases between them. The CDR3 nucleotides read TGTGCCAGCAGCAATACCTACGAGCAGTACTTC. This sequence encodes CASSNTYEQYF.

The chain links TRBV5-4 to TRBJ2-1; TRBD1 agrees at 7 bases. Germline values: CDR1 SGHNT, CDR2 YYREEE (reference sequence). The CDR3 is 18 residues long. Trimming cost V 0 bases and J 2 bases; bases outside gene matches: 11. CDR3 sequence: CASSLARGTVNTYNEQFF. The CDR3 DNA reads TGTGCCAGCAGCTTGGCAAGGGGGACAGTAAACACCTACAATGAGCAGTTCTTC. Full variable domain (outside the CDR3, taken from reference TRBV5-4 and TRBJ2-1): ETGVTQSPTHLIKTRGQQVTLRCSSQSGHNTVSWYQQALGQGPQFIFQYYREEENGRGNFPPRFSGLQFPNYSSELNVNALELDDSALYLCASSLARGTVNTYNEQFFGPGTRLTVL.

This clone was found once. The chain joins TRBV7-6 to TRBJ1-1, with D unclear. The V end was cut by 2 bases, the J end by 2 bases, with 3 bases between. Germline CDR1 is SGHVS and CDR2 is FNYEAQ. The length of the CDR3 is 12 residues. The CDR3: CASSLSNTEAFF. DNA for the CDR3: TGTGCCAGCAGCTTATCTAACACTGAAGCTTTCTTT.

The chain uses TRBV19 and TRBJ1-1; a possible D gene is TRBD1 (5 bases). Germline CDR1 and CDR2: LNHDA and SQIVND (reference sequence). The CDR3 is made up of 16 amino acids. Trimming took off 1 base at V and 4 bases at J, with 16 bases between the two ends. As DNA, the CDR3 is TGTGCCAGTAGTATAGGGTGGGGGTCGGGAGGCACTGAAGCTTTCTTT. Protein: CASSIGWGSGGTEAFF.

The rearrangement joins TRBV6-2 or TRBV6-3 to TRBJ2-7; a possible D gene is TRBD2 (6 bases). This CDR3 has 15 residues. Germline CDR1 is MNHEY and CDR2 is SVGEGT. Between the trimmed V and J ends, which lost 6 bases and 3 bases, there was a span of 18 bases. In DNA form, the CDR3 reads TGTGCCAGCAGCCAGCCGGGACTCGATTACTACGAGCAGTACTTC. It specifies CASSQPGLDYYEQYF.

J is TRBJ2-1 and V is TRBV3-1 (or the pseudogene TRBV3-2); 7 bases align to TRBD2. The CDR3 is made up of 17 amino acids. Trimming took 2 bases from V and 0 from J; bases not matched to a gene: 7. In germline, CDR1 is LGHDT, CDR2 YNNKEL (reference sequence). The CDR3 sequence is CASSQMTSSSSYNEQFF. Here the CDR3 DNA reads TGTGCCAGCAGCCAAATGACTAGCTCCAGCTCCTACAATGAGCAGTTCTTC.

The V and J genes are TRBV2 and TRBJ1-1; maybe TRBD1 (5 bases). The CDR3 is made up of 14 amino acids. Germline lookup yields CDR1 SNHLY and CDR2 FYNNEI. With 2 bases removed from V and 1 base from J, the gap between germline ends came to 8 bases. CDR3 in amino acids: CASSESGPNTEAFF. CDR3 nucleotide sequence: TGTGCCAGCAGTGAATCAGGGCCGAACACTGAAGCTTTCTTT.

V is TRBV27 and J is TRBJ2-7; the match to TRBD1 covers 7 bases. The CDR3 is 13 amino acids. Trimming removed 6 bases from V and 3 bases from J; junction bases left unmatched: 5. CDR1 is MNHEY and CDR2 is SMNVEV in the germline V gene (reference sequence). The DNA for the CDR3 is TGTGCCAGCAGCACCAACAGGGGCTACGAGCAGTACTTC. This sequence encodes CASSTNRGYEQYF.

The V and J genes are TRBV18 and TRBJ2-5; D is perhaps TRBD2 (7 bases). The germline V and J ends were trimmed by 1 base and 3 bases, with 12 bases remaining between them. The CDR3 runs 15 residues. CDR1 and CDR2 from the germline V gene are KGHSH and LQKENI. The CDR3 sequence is CASSPRGGQEETQYF. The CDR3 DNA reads TGTGCCAGCTCACCACGGGGGGGGCAAGAAGAGACCCAGTACTTC.